A selection of T cell receptor beta chains follows, all from one sample in a study of memory CD4+ T cells and cytomegalovirus serostatus. Measured with immunoSEQ multiplex PCR; TCRdb has only the in-frame clones, and not every one. The sample lists 55,000 to 65,000 clones; approximately 86% were seen once. Sequenced: memory CD4+ T cells from blood. The receptor source for this set is an adult in good health and CMV-seronegative. Some clones in this sample may be carry-over from other donors' samples. Both conserved end residues are part of each CDR3. A D gene is named only where the DNA matches it firmly. Some rows mark clone size as missing; the rest say once, few, many or name a class of expanded clone.

D	size	V	J	CDR3	DNA
.	once	TRBV28	TRBJ2-7	CASSGSTRGQYF	TGTGCCAGCAGTGGGTCTACTCGCGGGCAGTACTTC
.	.	TRBV15	TRBJ1-6	CATSRDRGLGSPLHF	TGTGCCACCAGCAGAGATCGGGGGCTAGGGTCACCCCTCCACTTT
TRBD2	.	TRBV6-6	TRBJ2-2	CASSKLAATGELFF	TGTGCCAGCAGCAAACTAGCGGCCACCGGGGAGCTGTTTTTT
.	.	TRBV5-5	TRBJ2-7	CASSPGTLSYEQYF	TGTGCCAGCAGCCCTGGGACTTTGTCCTACGAGCAGTACTTC
TRBD2	.	TRBV7-9	TRBJ2-1	CASSLGTSGKDEQFF	TGTGCCAGCAGCCTGGGGACTAGCGGGAAGGATGAGCAGTTCTTC
TRBD1	.	TRBV6-5	TRBJ2-7	CASSYLSGTGNEQYF	TGTGCCAGCAGTTACCTATCCGGGACAGGGAACGAGCAGTACTTC
.	few	TRBV6-6	TRBJ1-1	CASRTEAFF	TGTGCCAGTAGGACTGAAGCTTTCTTT
TRBD1	.	TRBV29-1	TRBJ2-7	CSVSRGLEQYF	TGCAGCGTTAGCAGGGGGCTTGAGCAGTACTTC
TRBD1	.	TRBV5-1	TRBJ1-3	CASSLDRGSFGNTIYF	TGCGCCAGCAGCTTGGACAGGGGGAGTTTTGGAAACACCATATATTTT
.	once	TRBV11-3	TRBJ2-7	CASSLVLARPYEQYF	TGTGCCAGCAGCTTAGTCCTAGCGAGACCCTACGAGCAGTACTTC
.	.	TRBV11-2	TRBJ2-7	CASSLVPSYEQYF	TGTGCCAGCAGCTTAGTCCCGTCCTACGAGCAGTACTTC
.	.	TRBV7-3	TRBJ2-5	CASSLELAPRGTQYF	TGTGCCAGCAGCTTGGAGCTAGCGCCCCGGGGGACCCAGTACTTC
.	.	TRBV7-2	TRBJ2-2	CASSLRRGNTGELFF	TGTGCCAGCAGCTTACGTAGAGGAAACACCGGGGAGCTGTTTTTT
.	once	TRBV11-2	TRBJ1-2	CASSPDRNYGYTF	TGTGCCAGCAGCCCGGACAGAAACTATGGCTACACCTTC
TRBD1	once	TRBV6-5	TRBJ1-5	CASSFQGDQPQHF	TGTGCCAGCAGTTTTCAGGGGGATCAGCCCCAGCATTTT
.	.	TRBV5-1	TRBJ2-7	CASSLEREGSGEQYF	TGCGCCAGCAGCTTGGAACGGGAAGGGTCGGGGGAGCAGTACTTC
.	.	TRBV11-2	TRBJ1-1	CASSLGGSGLAEAFF	TGTGCCAGCAGCTTAGGCGGGTCAGGGTTGGCTGAAGCTTTCTTT
.	.	TRBV7-7	TRBJ2-6	CASSLGRGSGANVLTF	TGTGCTAGCAGCTTAGGCCGGGGCTCTGGGGCCAACGTCCTGACTTTC
TRBD1	.	TRBV15	TRBJ2-7	CATSIGGTAYEQYF	TGTGCCACCAGCATTGGTGGGACAGCCTACGAGCAGTACTTC
.	few	TRBV18	TRBJ2-7	CASSPSAPSSYEQYF	TGTGCCAGCTCACCATCGGCACCGAGCTCCTACGAGCAGTACTTC
TRBD1	.	TRBV5-1	TRBJ2-5	CASSWGQANQETQYF	TGCGCCAGCAGCTGGGGACAGGCTAACCAAGAGACCCAGTACTTC
TRBD2	.	TRBV7-2	TRBJ2-1	CASSSGTSGRDEQFF	TGTGCCAGCAGCTCCGGGACTAGCGGGAGAGATGAGCAGTTCTTC
.	few	TRBV28	TRBJ2-5	CASSFLSGHRNETQYF	TGTGCCAGCAGTTTTCTTTCCGGACATCGTAATGAGACCCAGTACTTC
TRBD1	once	TRBV29-1	TRBJ1-2	CSAQPQGGYGYTF	TGCAGCGCCCAGCCTCAGGGGGGGTATGGCTACACCTTC
.	.	TRBV5-1	TRBJ2-3	CASSFGDLSTDTQYF	TGCGCCAGCAGCTTCGGGGACCTCAGCACAGATACGCAGTATTTT
TRBD1	.	TRBV4-1	TRBJ2-7	CASSQEITGTGGYEQYF	TGCGCCAGCAGCCAAGAGATTACCGGGACAGGGGGCTACGAGCAGTACTTC
TRBD1	.	TRBV4-3	TRBJ1-5	CASSQGQGGDQPQHF	TGCGCCAGCAGCCAGGGTCAGGGGGGTGATCAGCCCCAGCATTTT
TRBD1	.	TRBV7-9	TRBJ2-5	CASSLGTGGETQYF	TGTGCCAGCAGCTTAGGGACAGGTGGGGAGACCCAGTACTTC
.	few	TRBV27	TRBJ1-1	CASRPITNTEAFF	TGTGCCAGCAGACCCATAACGAACACTGAAGCTTTCTTT
.	.	TRBV28	TRBJ1-1	CASSLFPPRKIQRTEAFF	TGTGCCAGCAGTTTATTCCCCCCGCGGAAGATACAGCGGACTGAAGCTTTCTTT
.	once	TRBV4-2	TRBJ1-2	CASSQELGIYGYTF	TGTGCCAGCAGCCAAGAGTTGGGGATTTATGGCTACACCTTC
TRBD2	.	TRBV5-4	TRBJ2-5	CASSPTTSGREETQYF	TGTGCCAGCAGCCCCACCACTAGCGGGAGGGAAGAGACCCAGTACTTC
.	.	TRBV27	TRBJ2-7	CASLPPSTGADEQYF	TGTGCCAGTCTCCCTCCTTCGACAGGAGCTGACGAGCAGTACTTC
.	.	TRBV29-1	TRBJ1-2	CSAGNNYGYTF	TGCAGCGCCGGGAACAACTATGGCTACACCTTC
TRBD1	.	TRBV12-5	TRBJ2-5	CASGSGTGVETQYF	TGTGCTAGTGGTTCCGGGACAGGGGTAGAGACCCAGTACTTC
.	few	TRBV7-2	TRBJ1-6	CASSRIPTANSPLHF	TGTGCCAGCAGCCGGATCCCTACCGCTAATTCACCCCTCCACTTT
.	.	TRBV7-9	TRBJ2-1	CASQGLGVGYNEQFF	TGTGCCTCCCAGGGGTTGGGGGTAGGGTACAATGAGCAGTTCTTC